These 8 T cell receptor beta chains were sequenced from one sample in a study of vaccination and CD4 T cells after COVID-19. From the PCR reads, TCRdb called clonotypes with MiXCR, one entry per CDR3 protein. The sample carries 21,000 or so distinct CDR3 sequences, about 60% recorded once. Specimen: CD4+ T cells from blood, collected before SARS-CoV-2 vaccination. These receptors were taken from a human donor who had recovered from COVID-19.

V is TRBV7-9 and J is TRBJ1-2, with D hard to call. With 1 base removed from V and 7 bases from J, the gap between germline ends came to 1 base. The CDR3 sequence is 10 residues long. Germline V CDR1 and CDR2: SEHNR, FQNEAQ (reference sequence). CDR3 protein: CASSLGGYTF. Here the CDR3 DNA reads TGTGCCAGCAGCTTAGGTGGCTACACCTTC.

The chain employs TRBV20-1 and TRBJ1-2; 9 nucleotides agree with TRBD1. CDR1 is DFQATT, CDR2 SNEGSKA, per germline (reference sequence). This CDR3 is built from 14 residues. With V trimmed by 5 bases and J by 5 bases, 9 bases remained unmatched. The DNA of the CDR3 is TGCAGTGCTCTGTTTAGACAGGGGGGTTATGGCTACACCTTC. It is translated as CSALFRQGGYGYTF.

This chain uses TRBV4-1 with TRBJ1-2; D gene uncertain. CDR3 size: 14 residues. Germline V gene sequence: CDR1 MGHRA, CDR2 YSYEKL. Trimming pared 1 base from V and 7 bases from J, leaving 13 bases between. The CDR3, as DNA: TGCGCCAGCAGCCAAGTGGCCTTAGACGTTGGCTACACCTTC. Residues: CASSQVALDVGYTF.

The chain employs TRBV15 and TRBJ2-5; 7 nucleotides align to TRBD1. Trimming at V came to 0 bases and at J to 5 bases, leaving 3 bases not matched to a gene. Germline CDR1 and CDR2: LNHNV and YYDKDF (reference sequence). This CDR3 is built from 14 residues. The CDR3 reads CATSRDRGTETQYF. The CDR3 region has the DNA TGTGCCACCAGCAGAGACAGGGGGACGGAGACCCAGTACTTC.

The CDR3 DNA reads as TGCAGTGCTATTAGACTAGCGGGGGCTAGCACAGATACGCAGTATTTT. Translating it yields CSAIRLAGASTDTQYF. The chain joins TRBV20-1 to TRBJ2-3, with 12 bases that match TRBD2. After removal of 4 bases from V and 0 bases from J, the junction contained 5 bases not matched to a gene. CDR1 DFQATT and CDR2 SNEGSKA come from the germline V gene (reference sequence). This CDR3 region has 16 residues.

V and J are TRBV11-2 and TRBJ2-7; D gene uncertain. V was pared by 0 bases and J by 3 bases, with 9 bases between. The germline CDR1 and CDR2 sequences are SGHAT and FQNNGV. CDR3 length: 14 residues. The CDR3 region is CASSLDLRSYEQYF. CDR3 DNA sequence: TGTGCCAGCAGCTTAGATCTTAGGAGCTACGAGCAGTACTTC.

The CDR3 reads CSARLGTGGMETQYF. CDR3 DNA sequence: TGCAGTGCTAGGTTGGGGACAGGGGGCATGGAGACCCAGTACTTC. The chain combines TRBV20-1 with TRBJ2-5; 12 bases align to TRBD1. In germline, CDR1 is DFQATT, CDR2 SNEGSKA (reference sequence). The V and J ends lost 3 bases and 5 bases, in that order; junction bases with no gene match: 7. The CDR3 spans 15 residues.

The CDR3 bases are TGTGCCAGCAGTTACCACGACAGGGTGAGCAATCAGCCCCAGCATTTT. As protein: CASSYHDRVSNQPQHF. This chain joins TRBV6-5 and TRBJ1-5, with TRBD1 identical over 7 bases. CDR1 is MNHEY and CDR2 is SVGAGI in the germline V gene. Trimming took 2 bases from V and 1 from J; bases not matched to a gene: 5. The CDR3 length is 16 residues.